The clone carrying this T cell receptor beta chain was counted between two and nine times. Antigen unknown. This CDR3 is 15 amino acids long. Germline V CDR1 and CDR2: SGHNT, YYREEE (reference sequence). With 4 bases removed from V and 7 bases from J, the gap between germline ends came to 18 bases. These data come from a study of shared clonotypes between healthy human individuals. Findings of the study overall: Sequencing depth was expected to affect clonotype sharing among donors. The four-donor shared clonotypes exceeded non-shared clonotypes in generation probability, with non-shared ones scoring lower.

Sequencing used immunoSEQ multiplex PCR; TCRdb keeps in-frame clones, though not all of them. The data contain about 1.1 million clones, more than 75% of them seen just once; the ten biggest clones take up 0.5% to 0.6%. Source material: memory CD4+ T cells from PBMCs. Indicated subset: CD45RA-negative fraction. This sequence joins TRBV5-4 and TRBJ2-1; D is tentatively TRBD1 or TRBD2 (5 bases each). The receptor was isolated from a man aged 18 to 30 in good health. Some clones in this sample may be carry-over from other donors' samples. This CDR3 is CASSSGRRGGNEQFF. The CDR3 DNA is TGTGCCAGCAGCAGCGGAAGGCGTGGGGGAAATGAGCAGTTCTTC.